The 30 T cell receptor beta chains reported below all come from one sample, sequenced in a study of human T cells and chemical hapten exposure. TCRdb re-derived calls from the RACE reads in MiXCR, one entry per CDR3 protein. Among roughly 100,000 distinct CDR3 sequences listed, more than 10% were seen once. Sample time point: pre-sensitization, week 0. Treatment in this sample: therapeutic diphenylcyclopropenone sensitization with weekly scalp DPC. This specimen was whole blood, taken in connection with sensitization to the hapten diphenylcyclopropenone (DPC). These receptors all stem from a woman aged 50 to 60 with alopecia areata. Some clones in this sample may be carry-over from other donors' samples.

This clonotype has a count of ten or more. The chain couples TRBV4-3 to TRBJ2-7; D is uncertain. Per the germline V gene, CDR1 is LGHNA and CDR2 is YSLEER. The CDR3 has 15 residues. V was trimmed by 0 bases and J by 2 bases, leaving 11 bases between them. The CDR3 DNA is TGCGCCAGCAGCCAAGAAGTTGGATACACCTACGAGCAGTACTTC. This sequence encodes CASSQEVGYTYEQYF.

This clonotype has more than one count but fewer than ten. The chain uses TRBV11-2 and TRBJ2-3; 9 bases agree with TRBD1. The CDR3 totals 16 residues. The V segment lost 5 bases and the J segment 4 bases; nucleotides outside the gene matches: 10. Germline V gene sequence: CDR1 SGHAT, CDR2 FQNNGV. The CDR3 loop reads CASSPRAGQGPDTQYF. CDR3 sequence (DNA): TGTGCCAGCAGCCCCCGGGCGGGACAGGGACCAGATACGCAGTATTTT.

J is TRBJ2-7 and V is TRBV7-6; 7 bases map to TRBD1. Germline lookup yields CDR1 SGHVS and CDR2 FNYEAQ. Trimming cost V 4 bases and J 3 bases; bases outside gene matches: 6. The CDR3 is 14 residues long. CDR3 region: CASSYRQGFYEQYF. The CDR3 DNA reads as TGTGCCAGCAGCTACCGACAGGGTTTCTACGAGCAGTACTTC. Together with reference TRBV7-6 and TRBJ2-7, the CDR3 gives the full variable domain: GAGVSQSPRYKVTKRGQDVALRCDPISGHVSLYWYRQALGQGPEFLTYFNYEAQQDKSGLPNDRFSAERPEGSISTLTIQRTEQRDSAMYRCASSYRQGFYEQYFGPGTRLTVT.

This clonotype was found a few times. The V call is TRBV7-6, the J call TRBJ2-7; D is uncertain. The V and J ends lost 2 bases and 3 bases respectively, with 17 bases between them. The length of the CDR3 is 16 residues. The germline CDR1 and CDR2 sequences are SGHVS and FNYEAQ. This CDR3 reads CASSLLLSGHDYEQYF. The CDR3 nucleotides are TGTGCCAGCAGCTTATTGCTGTCGGGTCACGACTACGAGCAGTACTTC.

The sample holds many counts of this clonotype. The chain links TRBV5-1 to TRBJ2-2, with 7 bases that match TRBD1. Germline V gives CDR1 SGHRS, CDR2 YFSETQ. The CDR3 totals 16 residues. J was trimmed by 6 bases and V by 2 bases; bases with no gene match: 10. The CDR3 region has the DNA TGCGCCAGCAGCTTAAAGACAGGGTCGGTAGCCGGGGAGCTGTTTTTT. It codes for CASSLKTGSVAGELFF.

This clonotype was observed many times. This chain uses TRBV15 with TRBJ2-3; D unresolved. V lost 2 bases to trimming and J lost 0 bases, with 15 bases between them. CDR3 length: 17 residues. CDR1 and CDR2 (germline): LNHNV, YYDKDF (reference sequence). CDR3 in amino acids: CATSRPLDGKSTDTQYF. In DNA form, the CDR3 reads TGTGCCACCAGCAGACCATTAGACGGCAAAAGCACAGATACGCAGTATTTT.

The J gene is TRBJ2-7, the V gene TRBV7-9; the D is unclear. The CDR3 extends over 12 amino acids. The germline CDR1 and CDR2 sequences are SEHNR and FQNEAQ (reference sequence). The germline V and J ends were trimmed by 1 base and 6 bases, with 7 bases remaining between them. The CDR3 coding sequence is TGTGCCAGCAGCTTAGGGCACGTCGAGCAGTACTTC. It translates to CASSLGHVEQYF.

This chain links TRBV12-3 or TRBV12-4 with TRBJ2-4, with D possibly being TRBD1 (5 bases). The CDR3 runs 17 residues. V was pared by 6 bases and J by 2 bases, with 20 bases between. In DNA, the CDR3 is TGTGCCAGCAGCCCTCCGTGGGGCCGTAGTCCCAAAAACATTCAGTACTTC. Its translation is CASSPPWGRSPKNIQYF.

This clonotype occurred a few times. The chain has TRBV3-1 and TRBJ1-1; D is ambiguous. The CDR3 is made up of 14 amino acids. CDR1 and CDR2 from the germline V gene are LGHDT and YNNKEL (reference sequence). V gave up 1 base and J gave up 4 bases, with 10 bases separating them. CDR3 in DNA: TGTGCCAGCAGCCAAGTAGGCTCGCGCACTGAAGCTTTCTTT. Protein sequence: CASSQVGSRTEAFF.

The table lists this clonotype with many counts. The chain employs TRBV7-2 and TRBJ2-7; possible D gene TRBD1, 5 bases. Germline assignment: CDR1 SGHTA and CDR2 FQGNSA. With 0 bases removed from V and 2 bases from J, the gap between germline ends came to 8 bases. The CDR3 contains 14 residues. CDR3 DNA sequence: TGTGCCAGCAGCTTAGCTACAGGTCCCTACGAGCAGTACTTC. It translates to CASSLATGPYEQYF.

This clonotype was counted ten times or more. V and J are TRBV6-8 and TRBJ2-4; 9 nucleotides match TRBD1. In germline, CDR1 is MNHGY, CDR2 SAAAGT. Trimming removed 7 bases from V and 9 bases from J; junction bases left unmatched: 19. This CDR3 is 17 amino acids long. The chain's CDR3 is CASNKGVTGGQGGIQYF. The DNA for the CDR3 is TGTGCCAGCAACAAAGGCGTTACAGGGGGACAGGGAGGCATTCAGTACTTC.

This clonotype was counted ten times or more. The rearrangement joins TRBV6-2 or TRBV6-3 to TRBJ2-7, with 8 bases identical to TRBD1. The CDR3 consists of 15 residues. Germline-derived CDR1 and CDR2 are MNHEY and SVGEGT. After removal of 8 bases from V and 3 bases from J, the junction contained 12 bases not matched to a gene. CDR3 nucleotides: TGTGCCAGCCGCCCCCCGACAGGGGTGGGCTACGAGCAGTACTTC. Amino acid sequence: CASRPPTGVGYEQYF.

The V call is TRBV4-1, the J call TRBJ1-6; 8 nucleotides match TRBD1. Germline assignment: CDR1 MGHRA and CDR2 YSYEKL. Trimming cost V 5 bases and J 7 bases; bases outside gene matches: 7. The CDR3 is 15 residues long. The CDR3 sequence is CASSVGDRSNSPLHF. The CDR3 nucleotides read TGCGCCAGCAGCGTAGGGGACAGGTCCAATTCACCCCTCCACTTT.

This clonotype was detected only a few times. The chain employs TRBV27 and TRBJ2-2, with a weak D call TRBD1 (7 bases). Germline CDR1 and CDR2: MNHEY and SMNVEV (reference sequence). V was trimmed by 5 bases and J by 5 bases, leaving 15 bases between them. The CDR3 is made up of 15 amino acids. In DNA, the CDR3 is TGTGCCAGCAGTCTCCTCCAGGGGGGTACCGGGGAGCTGTTTTTT. Encoded protein: CASSLLQGGTGELFF.

This clonotype was seen ten or more times. J is TRBJ1-5 and V is TRBV6-2 or TRBV6-3; D is unclear. V lost 5 bases to trimming and J lost 0 bases, with 11 bases between them. The V gene's germline CDR1 is MNHEY and CDR2 SVGEGT. This CDR3 spans 15 amino acids. The CDR3 here is CASSDVAYSNQPQHF. CDR3 nucleotides: TGTGCCAGCAGTGACGTGGCTTATAGCAATCAGCCCCAGCATTTT.

This clonotype appeared many times. The genes are TRBV18 and TRBJ2-1; D may be TRBD2 (5 bases). CDR3 length: 15 residues. V dropped 3 bases and J dropped 5 bases, with 14 bases sitting between them. From germline, CDR1 is KGHSH and CDR2 LQKENI. This chain's CDR3 is CASSPKPTRDNEQFF. CDR3 coding DNA: TGTGCCAGCTCACCTAAACCTACTAGAGACAATGAGCAGTTCTTC.

The V call is TRBV7-6, the J call TRBJ2-3, with D possibly matching TRBD1 (5 bases). Germline values: CDR1 SGHVS, CDR2 FNYEAQ. V was cut by 7 bases and J by 0 bases, with 14 bases left in between. The CDR3 sequence is 15 residues long. CDR3 loop: CASTKQALSTDTQYF. The CDR3 coding sequence is TGTGCCAGCACCAAACAGGCCCTTAGCACAGATACGCAGTATTTT.

This clonotype was seen only a few times. The chain combines TRBV19 with TRBJ1-1; D gene uncertain. The CDR3 runs to 13 residues. V was trimmed by 5 bases and J by 9 bases, leaving 16 bases between them. Germline assignment: CDR1 LNHDA and CDR2 SQIVND (reference sequence). Here the CDR3 reads CASSGIPLTKAFF. The CDR3 coding sequence is TGTGCCAGTAGTGGGATTCCCCTTACTAAAGCTTTCTTT.

The chain combines TRBV20-1 with TRBJ1-1, with 7 bases lining up with TRBD1. The CDR3 sequence is 11 residues long. Germline loops: CDR1 DFQATT, CDR2 SNEGSKA (reference sequence). CDR3 sequence (DNA): TGCAGCGGGACAGCGAACACTGAAGCTTTCTTT. It encodes CSGTANTEAFF.

The CDR3 sequence: CASSPLGGTTGELFF. DNA of the CDR3: TGTGCCAGCAGTCCCTTGGGGGGAACAACCGGGGAGCTGTTTTTT. This rearrangement joins TRBV12-3 or TRBV12-4 to TRBJ2-2; possible D gene TRBD2, 6 bases. The CDR3 spans 15 residues. V was trimmed by 5 bases and J by 5 bases, leaving 15 bases between them.

This clonotype was counted between two and nine times. The V and J genes are TRBV2 and TRBJ1-2; perhaps TRBD1 as D (5 bases). The germline V gene encodes CDR1 SNHLY and CDR2 FYNNEI. The germline V and J ends were trimmed by 4 bases and 3 bases, with 15 bases remaining between them. The CDR3 has 15 amino acids. The CDR3 nucleotides read TGTGCCAGCAGTGGGAGAGCGACAGAATACTATGGCTACACCTTC. Amino acids: CASSGRATEYYGYTF.

This clonotype has only a few counts. V gene TRBV15 combines with J gene TRBJ2-7; D may be TRBD2 (5 bases). This CDR3 spans 14 amino acids. Germline CDR1 is LNHNV and CDR2 is YYDKDF (reference sequence). Trimming took 1 base from V and 5 from J, leaving 12 bases between them. This chain's CDR3 is CATSRVGYSDEQYF. DNA of the CDR3: TGTGCCACCAGCAGAGTCGGGTATAGCGACGAGCAGTACTTC.

J is TRBJ2-6 and V is TRBV7-9; 7 positions match TRBD1. The CDR3 consists of 18 residues. Germline CDR1 and CDR2: SEHNR and FQNEAQ (reference sequence). V lost 3 bases, J lost 4 bases, and 12 bases stayed unmatched. The CDR3: CASSFGFKGARGANVLTF. In DNA form, the CDR3 reads TGTGCCAGCAGCTTCGGTTTTAAGGGGGCGAGAGGGGCCAACGTCCTGACTTTC.

This clonotype appeared a few times. The J gene is TRBJ1-1, the V gene TRBV7-8; possibly TRBD1 for D (6 bases). Per germline, CDR1 SGHVS and CDR2 FQNEAQ. Deletions cut 5 bases from V and 4 bases from J, with 11 bases between. This CDR3 is built from 13 residues. Here the CDR3 DNA reads TGTGCCAGCAGCCTAAACAGGGCCACTGAAGCTTTCTTT. Encoded protein: CASSLNRATEAFF.

This clonotype was detected only a few times. The chain links TRBV18 to TRBJ2-2, with D perhaps assigned TRBD1 or TRBD2 (6 bases each). Trimming took 8 bases from V and 6 from J, leaving 10 bases between them. The V gene's germline CDR1 is KGHSH and CDR2 LQKENI. The length of the CDR3 is 12 residues. CDR3 residues: CASPGGPGELFF. DNA for the CDR3: TGTGCCAGCCCCGGGGGCCCCGGGGAGCTGTTTTTT.

The chain couples TRBV6-2 or TRBV6-3 to TRBJ2-1; no clear D gene. The length of the CDR3 is 13 residues. The V gene lost 0 bases and the J gene lost 9 bases, with 9 bases spanning the gap. Germline CDR1 reads MNHEY; CDR2 reads SVGEGT. Here the CDR3 DNA reads TGTGCCAGCAGTTACTCGGGCCCGTCTGAGCAGTTCTTC. It encodes CASSYSGPSEQFF.

The rearrangement links TRBV18 to TRBJ1-5; maybe TRBD1 (6 bases). The CDR3 is 16 residues long. Germline CDR1 and CDR2: KGHSH and LQKENI. Trimming pared 3 bases from V and 3 bases from J, leaving 15 bases between. Here the CDR3 reads CASSPGTDSLNQPQHF. As DNA, the CDR3 is TGTGCCAGCTCACCGGGTACGGACAGCCTCAATCAGCCCCAGCATTTT.

The gene calls are TRBV19 and TRBJ1-1; unclear D gene. The germline V and J ends were trimmed by 7 bases and 0 bases, with 12 bases remaining between them. Germline V gives CDR1 LNHDA, CDR2 SQIVND (reference sequence). This CDR3 has 14 amino acids. The CDR3 DNA reads as TGTGCCAGTACCCTTACAGAAATGAACACTGAAGCTTTCTTT. It is translated as CASTLTEMNTEAFF.

Ten or more counts support this clonotype. The genes are TRBV28 and TRBJ2-3; 10 bases agree with TRBD2. The CDR3 length is 15 residues. The germline CDR1 and CDR2 sequences are MDHEN and SYDVKM. V lost 4 bases to trimming and J lost 6 bases; unmatched junction nucleotides: 7. DNA of the CDR3: TGTGCCAGCAGTTCAAGCGGGAGGGCCAGGGATACGCAGTATTTT. This translates into CASSSSGRARDTQYF.

Here the CDR3 reads CASSQGRFERTQYF. The CDR3 DNA is TGTGCCAGCAGCCAAGGTAGATTCGAAAGGACCCAGTACTTC. This sequence joins TRBV3-1 and TRBJ2-5; D ambiguous. CDR3 length equals 14 residues. Germline lookup yields CDR1 LGHDT and CDR2 YNNKEL (reference sequence). With 1 base removed from V and 7 bases from J, the gap between germline ends came to 13 bases.